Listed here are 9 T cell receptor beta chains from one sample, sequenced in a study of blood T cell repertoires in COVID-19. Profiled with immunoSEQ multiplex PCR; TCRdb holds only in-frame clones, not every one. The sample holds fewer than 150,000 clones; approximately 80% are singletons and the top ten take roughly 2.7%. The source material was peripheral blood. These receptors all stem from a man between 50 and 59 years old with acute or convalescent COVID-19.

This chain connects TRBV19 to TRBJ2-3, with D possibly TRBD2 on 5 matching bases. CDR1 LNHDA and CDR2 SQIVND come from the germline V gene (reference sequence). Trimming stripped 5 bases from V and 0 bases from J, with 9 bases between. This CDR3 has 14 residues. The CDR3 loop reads CASSARTSTDTQYF. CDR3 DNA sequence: TGTGCCAGTAGTGCACGGACTAGCACAGATACGCAGTATTTT. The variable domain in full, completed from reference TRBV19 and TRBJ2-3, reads DGGITQSPKYLFRKEGQNVTLSCEQNLNHDAMYWYRQDPGQGLRLIYYSQIVNDFQKGDIAEGYSVSREKKESFPLTVTSAQKNPTAFYLCASSARTSTDTQYFGPGTRLTVL.

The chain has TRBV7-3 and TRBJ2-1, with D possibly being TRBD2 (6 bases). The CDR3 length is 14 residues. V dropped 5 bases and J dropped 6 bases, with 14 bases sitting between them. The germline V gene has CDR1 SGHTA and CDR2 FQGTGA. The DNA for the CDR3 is TGTGCCAGCAGCCAAGAGACTAGTTCCAATGAGCAGTTCTTC. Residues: CASSQETSSNEQFF.

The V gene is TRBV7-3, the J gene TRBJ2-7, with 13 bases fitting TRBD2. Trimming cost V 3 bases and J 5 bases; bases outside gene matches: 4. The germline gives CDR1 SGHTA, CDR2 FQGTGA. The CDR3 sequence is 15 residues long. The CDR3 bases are TGTGCCAGCAGCTTTTACGGACTAGCGGGGGACGAGCAGTACTTC. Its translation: CASSFYGLAGDEQYF. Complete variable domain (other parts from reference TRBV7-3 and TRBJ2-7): GAGVSQTPSNKVTEKGKYVELRCDPISGHTALYWYRQSLGQGPEFLIYFQGTGAADDSGLPNDRFFAVRPEGSVSTLKIQRTERGDSAVYLCASSFYGLAGDEQYFGPGTRLTVT.

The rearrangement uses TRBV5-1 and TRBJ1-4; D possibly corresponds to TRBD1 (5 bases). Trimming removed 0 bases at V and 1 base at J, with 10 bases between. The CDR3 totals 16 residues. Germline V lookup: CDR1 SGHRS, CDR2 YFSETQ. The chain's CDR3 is CASSLDGGGTNEKLFF. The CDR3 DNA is TGCGCCAGCAGCTTGGACGGGGGTGGAACTAATGAAAAACTGTTTTTT.

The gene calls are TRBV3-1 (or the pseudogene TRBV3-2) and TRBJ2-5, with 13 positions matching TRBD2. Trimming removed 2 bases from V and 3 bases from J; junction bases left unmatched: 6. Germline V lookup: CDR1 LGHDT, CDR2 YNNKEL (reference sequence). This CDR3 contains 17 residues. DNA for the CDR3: TGTGCCAGCAGCCAACGACTAGCGGGAGGTGCGGAAGAGACCCAGTACTTC. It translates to CASSQRLAGGAEETQYF.

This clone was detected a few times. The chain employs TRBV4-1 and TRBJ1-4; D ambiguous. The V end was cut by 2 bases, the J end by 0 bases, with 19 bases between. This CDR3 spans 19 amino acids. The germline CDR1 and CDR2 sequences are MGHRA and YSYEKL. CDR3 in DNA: TGCGCCAGCAGCCAAAGTGGTGGCAGCGCCCATGCAACTAATGAAAAACTGTTTTTT. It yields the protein CASSQSGGSAHATNEKLFF.

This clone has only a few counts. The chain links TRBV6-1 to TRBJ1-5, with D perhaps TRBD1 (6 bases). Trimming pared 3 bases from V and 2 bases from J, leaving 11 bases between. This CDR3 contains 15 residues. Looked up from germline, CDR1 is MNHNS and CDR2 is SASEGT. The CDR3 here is CASSDRGSGNQPQHF. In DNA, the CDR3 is TGTGCCAGCAGTGACAGGGGAAGCGGCAATCAGCCCCAGCATTTT.

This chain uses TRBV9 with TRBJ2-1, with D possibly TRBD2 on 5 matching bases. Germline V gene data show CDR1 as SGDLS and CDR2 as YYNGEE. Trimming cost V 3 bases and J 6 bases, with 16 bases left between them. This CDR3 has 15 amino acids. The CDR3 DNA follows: TGTGCCAGCAGCGGACGGGTCGGAGCGGCCAATGAGCAGTTCTTC. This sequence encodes CASSGRVGAANEQFF.

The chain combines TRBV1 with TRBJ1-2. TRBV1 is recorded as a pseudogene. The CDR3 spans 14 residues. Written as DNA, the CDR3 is TGCACCAGCAGCCAAGGCGTTCGGCGGTTCGGCTACACCTTC. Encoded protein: CTSSQGVRRFGYTF.